A selection of T cell receptor beta chains follows, all from one sample in a study of cytomegalovirus exposure and HLA in healthy donors. This table comes from immunoSEQ multiplex PCR, and its TCRdb copy is limited to in-frame clones, with some not included. The data contain roughly 98,000 clones, 77% of them singletons. Sequencing input: PBMCs. Every receptor here comes from a female donor in good health and CMV-seronegative. Both conserved end residues are trimmed from each CDR3. Size values are once, few and many counts, or a class for expanded clones, and some rows have none.

NA	TRBV27	NA	ASCGLAGDYEQY
TRBJ2-7	TRBV4-2	NA	ASSQVLGRSEQY
TRBJ1-2	TRBV29-1	few	SVATDINYGYT
TRBJ1-6	TRBV6-5	NA	ASSLAGQYNSPLH
TRBJ2-1	TRBV7-2	NA	ASSFGGGREQF
TRBJ2-1	TRBV6-4	NA	ASSDRGTSINEQF
TRBJ1-1	TRBV5-6	NA	ASSLVRGWQVDTEAF
TRBJ1-5	TRBV25-1	few	ASSERGTSGQPQH
TRBJ2-1	TRBV7-3	NA	ASSLTASGNNEQF
TRBJ1-3	TRBV7-9	NA	ASSRDRGNTIY
TRBJ1-1	TRBV6-5	once	ASSYLFRNTEAF
TRBJ1-2	TRBV5-4	NA	ASSLGVGGYGYT
TRBJ1-4	TRBV5-8	NA	ASSQGRRSNEKLF
TRBJ2-7	TRBV5-1	NA	ASSLATGLGPYEQY
TRBJ1-1	TRBV19	NA	ASISQGALNTEAF
TRBJ2-1	TRBV5-1	NA	ASSFQGYNEQF
TRBJ1-3	TRBV9	NA	ASSVDIPGNTIY
TRBJ2-1	TRBV19	NA	ASSSGVVVYNEQF
TRBJ1-4	TRBV4-2	once	ASSQEGLRDRGEKLF
TRBJ1-2	TRBV5-4	once	ASSLKLVGVGYT
TRBJ1-1	TRBV11-3	NA	ASSLAGGRTEAF
TRBJ2-1	TRBV11-3	NA	ASSLGGTGAYNEQF
TRBJ1-3	TRBV25-1	NA	ASAKTGLNSGNTIY
TRBJ2-2	TRBV2	NA	ASSLDTGELF
TRBJ1-5	TRBV5-8	NA	ASSPYNQPQH
TRBJ1-2	TRBV28	NA	ASRPNGVYGYT
TRBJ1-2	TRBV29-1	NA	SVEDLGDRVDGYT
TRBJ1-5	TRBV27	NA	ASSLGQGVNQPQH
TRBJ2-7	TRBV19	NA	ASSIRGQISYEQY
TRBJ1-6	TRBV5-6	NA	ASSLGQGGIYNSPLH
TRBJ1-1	TRBV20-1	few	SGLGTEAF
TRBJ1-5	TRBV19	NA	ATRDRRDNGNQPQH
TRBJ2-7	TRBV18	NA	ASSLSTGEYEQY
TRBJ1-4	TRBV30	NA	GAGEEKLF
TRBJ2-7	TRBV27	NA	ASSPLLAGDSYEQY
TRBJ2-2	TRBV2	NA	ASIVGGMDGTGELF
TRBJ2-1	TRBV14	NA	ASSLAGGPWNEQF
TRBJ2-1	TRBV28	NA	ASSRGLDNEQF
TRBJ2-3	TRBV7-3	few	ATSPGTTHTDTQY
TRBJ1-2	TRBV28	NA	ASSSQGEANYGYT
TRBJ2-2	TRBV28	NA	ASRGGAGRNTGELF
TRBJ1-1	TRBV6-1	NA	ASIQDRDTEAF
TRBJ2-2	TRBV2	NA	ASSEIAANTGELF
NA	TRBV7-8	NA	ASSSTGTGGGEQY
TRBJ1-2	TRBV7-9	NA	ASSFVGPTGKGNYGYT
TRBJ1-6	TRBV29-1	once	SVGDYRNSPLH
TRBJ1-5	TRBV28	NA	ASKGQRNQPQH
TRBJ1-1	TRBV11-1	NA	ASSPDRVTEAF
TRBJ2-3	TRBV11-3	few	ASSVHGGDTQY
TRBJ1-2	TRBV6-6	NA	ASRETAPWGYGYT
TRBJ2-6	TRBV30	NA	AWSVQGAGANVLT
TRBJ2-3	TRBV29-1	NA	SVDDPRTSGTDTQY
TRBJ2-3	TRBV28	NA	ASSLYGVDGGHPRENTQY
TRBJ2-2	TRBV2	NA	ASRRLYTGELF
TRBJ2-7	TRBV18	NA	ASSPTQGQAYEQY
TRBJ2-1	TRBV5-1	few	ASSLLAGVGGHNEQF
TRBJ1-5	TRBV2	few	ASSVGQSNQPQH
TRBJ1-1	TRBV7-2	few	ASGRLSEAF
TRBJ2-2	TRBV29-1	few	SAMAGTGELF
TRBJ2-3	TRBV5-1	NA	ASSLDSGGADTQY